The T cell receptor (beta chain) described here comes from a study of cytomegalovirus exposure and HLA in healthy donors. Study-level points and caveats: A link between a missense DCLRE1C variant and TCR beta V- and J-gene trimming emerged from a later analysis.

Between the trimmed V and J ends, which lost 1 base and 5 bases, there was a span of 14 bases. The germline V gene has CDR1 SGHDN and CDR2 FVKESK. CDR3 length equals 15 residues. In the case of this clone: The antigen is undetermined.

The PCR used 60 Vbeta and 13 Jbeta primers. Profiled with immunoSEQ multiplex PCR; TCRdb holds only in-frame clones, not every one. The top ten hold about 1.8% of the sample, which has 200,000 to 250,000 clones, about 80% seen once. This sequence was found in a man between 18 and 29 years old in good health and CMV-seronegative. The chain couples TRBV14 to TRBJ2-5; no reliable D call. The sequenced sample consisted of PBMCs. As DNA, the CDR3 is TGTGCCAGCAGCCAAGGGTGGAGTCGGGTTGAGACCCAGTACTTC. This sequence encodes CASSQGWSRVETQYF. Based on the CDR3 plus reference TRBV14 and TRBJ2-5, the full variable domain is EAGVTQFPSHSVIEKGQTVTLRCDPISGHDNLYWYRRVMGKEIKFLLHFVKESKQDESGMPNNRFLAERTGGTYSTLKVQPAELEDSGVYFCASSQGWSRVETQYFGPGTRLLVL.